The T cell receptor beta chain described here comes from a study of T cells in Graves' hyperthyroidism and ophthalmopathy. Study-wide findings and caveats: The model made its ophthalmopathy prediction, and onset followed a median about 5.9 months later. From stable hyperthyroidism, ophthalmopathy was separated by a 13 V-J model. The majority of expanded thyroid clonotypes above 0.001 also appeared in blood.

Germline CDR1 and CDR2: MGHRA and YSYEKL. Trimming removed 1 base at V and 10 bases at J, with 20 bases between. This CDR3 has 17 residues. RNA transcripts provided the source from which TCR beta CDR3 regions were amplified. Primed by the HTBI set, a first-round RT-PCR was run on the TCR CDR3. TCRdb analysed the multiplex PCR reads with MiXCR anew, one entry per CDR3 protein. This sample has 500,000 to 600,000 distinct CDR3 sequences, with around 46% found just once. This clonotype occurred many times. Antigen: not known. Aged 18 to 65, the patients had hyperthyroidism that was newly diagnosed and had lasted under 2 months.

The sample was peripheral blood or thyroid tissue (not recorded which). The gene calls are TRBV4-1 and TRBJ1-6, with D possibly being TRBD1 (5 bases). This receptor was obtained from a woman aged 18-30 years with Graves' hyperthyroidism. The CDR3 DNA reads TGCGCCAGCAGCCAAGGCGGGGGTGCAGGGAACGGGTCACCCCTCCACTTT. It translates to CASSQGGGAGNGSPLHF.